This entry lists 10 T cell receptor beta chains sequenced from one sample in a study of blood T cell repertoires in COVID-19. Libraries were prepared by immunoSEQ multiplex PCR; TCRdb keeps only in-frame clonotypes and omits some of them. Among roughly 92,000 clones, more than 70% were seen once, and the ten largest hold 7% to 8%. Sequencing input: peripheral blood. These receptors were taken from a human donor with acute or convalescent COVID-19. The donor label of this sample is uncertain.

The gene calls are TRBV2 and TRBJ1-5; D perhaps matches TRBD1 (5 bases). This CDR3 region has 17 residues. Trimming took 7 bases from V and 0 from J, leaving 19 bases between them. Germline V gene data show CDR1 as SNHLY and CDR2 as FYNNEI. CDR3 in amino acids: CASKGRPGGYSNQPQHF. As DNA, the CDR3 is TGTGCCAGCAAGGGGAGGCCGGGCGGTTATAGCAATCAGCCCCAGCATTTT.

This chain connects TRBV6-5 to TRBJ1-5, with 10 bases identical to TRBD1. The CDR3 is made up of 15 amino acids. Losses at the gene ends were 6 bases for V and 3 bases for J; bases not matched to a gene: 5. CDR1 MNHEY and CDR2 SVGAGI come from the germline V gene. The CDR3 loop reads CASRAGTGVNQPQHF. The CDR3 bases are TGTGCCAGCAGGGCCGGGACAGGGGTCAATCAGCCCCAGCATTTT.

The rearrangement joins TRBV30 to TRBJ2-7; D is possibly TRBD1 (6 bases). V lost 0 bases, J lost 6 bases, and 15 bases lay in between. The CDR3 is made up of 14 amino acids. Germline assignment: CDR1 GTSNPN and CDR2 SVGIG (reference sequence). DNA for the CDR3: TGTGCCTGGAGTGTGGGGTGGGGGCAGGGCGAGCAGTACTTC. Residues: CAWSVGWGQGEQYF. Drawing the rest from reference TRBV30 and TRBJ2-7, the complete variable domain is SQTIHQWPATLVQPVGSPLSLECTVEGTSNPNLYWYRQAAGRGLQLLFYSVGIGQISSEVPQNLSASRPQDRQFILSSKKLLLSDSGFYLCAWSVGWGQGEQYFGPGTRLTVT.

In its sample, this clone was seen once. This chain links TRBV28 with TRBJ2-7; 8 nucleotides line up with TRBD2. V lost 8 bases to trimming and J lost 5 bases; unmatched junction nucleotides: 8. CDR3 size: 13 residues. Germline values: CDR1 MDHEN, CDR2 SYDVKM. As DNA, the CDR3 is TGTGCCAGCGGGGGCGGGGGGCTCCACGAGCAGTACTTC. It translates to CASGGGGLHEQYF.

This chain joins TRBV11-2 and TRBJ1-1; TRBD1 is a possible D gene (5 bases). Trimming removed 5 bases at V and 0 bases at J, with 10 bases between. Germline V gene data show CDR1 as SGHAT and CDR2 as FQNNGV. The CDR3 contains 14 residues. In DNA, the CDR3 is TGTGCCAGCAGCGAACAGGTCATGAACACTGAAGCTTTCTTT. It codes for CASSEQVMNTEAFF.

This chain links TRBV30 with TRBJ1-1; perhaps TRBD1 as D (6 bases). Germline-derived CDR1 and CDR2 are GTSNPN and SVGIG (reference sequence). The CDR3 sequence is 13 residues long. V gave up 1 base and J gave up 5 bases, with 11 bases separating them. Here the CDR3 DNA reads TGTGCCTGGAGTGAGACAGGCGGAACTGAAGCTTTCTTT. Its protein is CAWSETGGTEAFF.

The V and J genes are TRBV2 and TRBJ1-1; a weak D match, TRBD1 (5 bases). The V end lost 7 bases, the J end lost 0 bases, and 18 bases lay between the germline ends. The CDR3 totals 16 residues. Germline V CDR1 and CDR2: SNHLY, FYNNEI. The CDR3 nucleotides are TGTGCCAGCACCCCGCGGAGGGGAAACATGAACACTGAAGCTTTCTTT. Translation gives CASTPRRGNMNTEAFF.

The chain combines TRBV5-8 with TRBJ1-6, with 7 nucleotides matching TRBD1. The V and J ends lost 0 bases and 13 bases, in that order; junction bases with no gene match: 10. The germline gives CDR1 SGHTS, CDR2 YDEGEE. The CDR3 is 15 amino acids. Written as DNA, the CDR3 is TGTGCCAGCAGCTTGGGACAGGGAAAGAGTACGCCCCTCCACTTT. Protein sequence: CASSLGQGKSTPLHF.

The V call is TRBV27, the J call TRBJ1-5; 8 bases line up with TRBD1. Germline trimming cut 5 bases from V and 6 bases from J; bases unmatched to any gene: 15. The CDR3 is 17 amino acids. The germline CDR1 and CDR2 sequences are MNHEY and SMNVEV (reference sequence). The chain's CDR3 is CASSPGTGLSRSQPQHF. In DNA, the CDR3 is TGTGCCAGCAGTCCCGGGACAGGTTTATCCCGCAGTCAGCCCCAGCATTTT.

The chain carries TRBV24-1 and TRBJ2-1; a weak D match, TRBD1 (5 bases). This CDR3 has 14 residues. Germline CDR1 and CDR2: KGHDR and SFDVKD. Trimming stripped 5 bases from V and 6 bases from J, with 13 bases between. For the CDR3, the DNA is TGTGCCACCAGTGCCCTAGACAGTCCCAATGAGCAGTTCTTC. Residues: CATSALDSPNEQFF.